A selection of T cell receptor beta chains follows, all from one sample in a study of T cell responses to AZD1222 COVID-19 vaccine. Produced via immunoSEQ multiplex PCR; TCRdb's table is partial and in-frame only. The repertoire holds roughly 100,000 clones, with roughly 84% as singletons. The starting material was peripheral blood, obtained on day 0 of AZD1222 vaccination. The receptor source for this set is an adult in good health. Each CDR3 is given with its conserved first and last residue. The D gene is left open where the match is weak. Some rows have no size entry. The others give once, few or many, or a class for an expanded clone.

TRBJ1-6	.	.	TRBV7-2	TGTGCCAGCAGCTTAATACAGGGTTCCTCACCCCTCCACTTT	CASSLIQGSSPLHF
TRBJ2-7	TRBD1	.	TRBV7-3	TGTGCCAGCAGCTTAACGGGACAGGGAATCCACGAGCAGTACTTC	CASSLTGQGIHEQYF
TRBJ2-7	.	.	TRBV5-1	TGCGCCAGCAGAATCTCTCCGGGACTCGGCCAGAACGAGCAGTACTTC	CASRISPGLGQNEQYF
TRBJ2-5	.	.	TRBV5-6	TGTGCCAGCAGCTTGCCACGGGGATTAGAGACCCAGTACTTC	CASSLPRGLETQYF
TRBJ2-7	.	.	TRBV7-9	TGTGCCAGCAGCTTATTAGCTGACGAGCAGTACTTC	CASSLLADEQYF
TRBJ1-3	.	.	TRBV28	TGTGCCAGCAGTTTCGGCAGGACGCACTCCGGAAACACCATATATTTT	CASSFGRTHSGNTIYF
TRBJ2-7	.	.	TRBV28	TGTGCCAGCAGTTTCGCGTACGAGCAGTACTTC	CASSFAYEQYF
TRBJ1-6	.	.	TRBV23-1	TGCGCCAGCAGTCGCCGGGACTACTTTCTCCTCCACTTT	CASSRRDYFLLHF
TRBJ2-5	.	.	TRBV30	TGTGCCTGGAGTGGGGGGGAGACCCAGTACTTC	CAWSGGETQYF
TRBJ1-3	.	.	TRBV5-4	TGTGCCAGCAGCTTGGGAGACAGGGGAAACACCATATATTTT	CASSLGDRGNTIYF
TRBJ2-3	TRBD1	.	TRBV13	TGTGCCAGCAGCACGGGACAGGGTTCCACAGATACGCAGTATTTT	CASSTGQGSTDTQYF
TRBJ1-3	.	once	TRBV6-2/TRBV6-3	TGTGCCAGCAGTTACGGGGATCCTGGAAACACCATATATTTT	CASSYGDPGNTIYF
TRBJ1-1	.	.	TRBV2	TGTGCCAGCAGGGATGGGGGGTCCCTTTTCCTCACGAACACTGAAGCTTTCTTT	CASRDGGSLFLTNTEAFF
TRBJ1-6	.	.	TRBV27	TGTGCCAGCACCGGGAGAGGTTTCGTCAATTCACCCCTCCACTTT	CASTGRGFVNSPLHF
TRBJ2-3	.	.	TRBV30	TGTGCCTGCCAAAGCGATAGGGAGGCAGATACGCAGTATTTT	CACQSDREADTQYF
TRBJ1-1	.	.	TRBV7-9	TGTGCCAGCAGCTTAATAGGGGGGAACACTGAAGCTTTCTTT	CASSLIGGNTEAFF
TRBJ2-1	.	.	TRBV6-2/TRBV6-3	TGTGCCAGCAGTGACACAGGGCCGGACTACAATGAGCAGTTCTTC	CASSDTGPDYNEQFF
TRBJ2-7	TRBD2	.	TRBV4-3	TGCGCCAGCAGCCAGGAGCTAAGCGGGAGGGCTTACGAGCAGTACTTC	CASSQELSGRAYEQYF
TRBJ1-5	.	.	TRBV24-1	TGTGCCACCAGTGATCCCCGACAAAACAATCAGCCCCAGCATTTT	CATSDPRQNNQPQHF
TRBJ1-1	.	.	TRBV10-3	TGTGCCATCAAGGACGGGAACACTGAAGCTTTCTTT	CAIKDGNTEAFF
TRBJ2-5	.	.	TRBV7-9	TGTGCCAGCAGCTGGTTTCTCCACCGGGTTTACTCCCAAGAGACCCAGTACTTC	CASSWFLHRVYSQETQYF
TRBJ1-1	.	.	TRBV28	TGTGCCAGCAGTTCACTAATGAACACTGAAGCTTTCTTT	CASSSLMNTEAFF
TRBJ2-5	.	.	TRBV7-2	TGTGCCAGCAGCTTAGTGGGGACCCAGTACTTC	CASSLVGTQYF
TRBJ2-1	.	.	TRBV5-7	TGTGCCAGCAGCTCGAGAGCCCCGGGACTGAAGTTCTTC	CASSSRAPGLKFF
TRBJ1-1	TRBD1	.	TRBV7-7	TGTGCTAGCAGCTTAGGGGGCTCCGTTTCTCCTTCCATGAACACTGAAGCTTTCTTT	CASSLGGSVSPSMNTEAFF
TRBJ2-7	.	.	TRBV20-1	TGCAGTGCTAGTTTGAGTGGGCGGGCCTACGAGCAGTACTTC	CSASLSGRAYEQYF
TRBJ1-1	TRBD1	.	TRBV5-4	TGTGCCAGCAGCTCAGGACAGGGAACGTATGAAGCTTTCTTT	CASSSGQGTYEAFF
TRBJ1-4	.	.	TRBV29-1	TGCAGCGTGTGGGAGGGGGAAAAACTGTTTTTT	CSVWEGEKLFF
TRBJ1-1	.	.	TRBV27	TGTGCCAGCAGTTTTTGGGGCACTGAAGCTTTCTTT	CASSFWGTEAFF
TRBJ1-1	TRBD1	.	TRBV3-1/TRBV3-2	TGTGCCAGCAGCCAAAACGACAGGGGGTTCGGCACTGAAGCTTTCTTT	CASSQNDRGFGTEAFF
TRBJ1-3	TRBD1	.	TRBV5-1	TGCGCCAGCAGCTTGTCCGGGACAGGGGCCTCTGGAAACACCATATATTTT	CASSLSGTGASGNTIYF
TRBJ1-5	.	.	TRBV30	TGTGCCTGGAGTGTGGGATCAAGTAGCAATCAGCCCCAGCATTTT	CAWSVGSSSNQPQHF
TRBJ1-5	.	.	TRBV5-1	TGCGCCAGCAGCCCCCGGGGGGGCAATCAGCCCCAGCATTTT	CASSPRGGNQPQHF
TRBJ1-2	.	.	TRBV4-3	TGCGCCAGCAGCCAAGAATTAGGGGCCATTAACTATGGCTACACCTTC	CASSQELGAINYGYTF
TRBJ1-1	TRBD1	.	TRBV10-3	TGTGCCATCAGGGGTGACAGGGGGGTGAACACTGAAGCTTTCTTT	CAIRGDRGVNTEAFF
TRBJ2-1	TRBD2	once	TRBV6-4	TGTGCCAGCAGTGACTCGAAGGTAGCGGGAGCCCCTAATGGTGAGCAGTTCTTC	CASSDSKVAGAPNGEQFF
TRBJ1-5	.	.	TRBV27	TGTGCCAGCAGTTTAAGGGGCCCCAATCAGCCCCAGCATTTT	CASSLRGPNQPQHF
TRBJ1-2	.	.	TRBV5-1	TGCGCCAGCAGCTTGACAGGGAGGAGTGACTATGGCTACACCTTC	CASSLTGRSDYGYTF
TRBJ1-2	TRBD1	once	TRBV28	TGTGCCAGTTCTTCAGGGACAGGGATTCGGAATGGCTACACCTTC	CASSSGTGIRNGYTF
TRBJ2-7	TRBD2	.	TRBV3-1/TRBV3-2	TGTGCCAGCAGCCTACTATCGGGGGGCGAGCAGTACTTC	CASSLLSGGEQYF
TRBJ2-7	.	.	TRBV11-3	TGTGCCAGCAGCCCCACGGGCGGGCCCTCCTACGAGCAGTACTTC	CASSPTGGPSYEQYF
TRBJ1-5	.	few	TRBV30	TGTGCCTGGAGTGTTTCCCATGAACAGCCCCAGCATTTT	CAWSVSHEQPQHF
TRBJ2-1	.	.	TRBV5-1	TGCGCCAGCAGCCTAAGCCCGAAAGACAATGAGCAGTTCTTC	CASSLSPKDNEQFF
TRBJ1-5	.	.	TRBV3-1/TRBV3-2	TGTGCCAGCAGCCAAGCGGGTGCAGGGAATCAGCCCCAGCATTTT	CASSQAGAGNQPQHF
TRBJ1-5	TRBD1	.	TRBV6-5	TGTGCCAGCAGTTACTCGACAGGGGGCAATCAGCCCCAGCATTTT	CASSYSTGGNQPQHF
TRBJ2-7	.	.	TRBV27	TGTGCCAGCAGTTCCTACGAGCAGTACTTC	CASSSYEQYF
TRBJ2-3	.	.	TRBV6-5	TGTGCCAGCAGTTTGGTGCGGGGCACAGATACGCAGTATTTT	CASSLVRGTDTQYF
TRBJ2-5	TRBD2	.	TRBV27	TGTGCCAGCAGAAAACACACTAGCGGGAGGGCCGGGGAGACCCAGTACTTC	CASRKHTSGRAGETQYF
TRBJ2-7	.	.	TRBV18	TGTGCCAGCTCACCACTCGGCACCAGCTCCTACGAGCAGTACTTC	CASSPLGTSSYEQYF
TRBJ2-6	TRBD1	.	TRBV27	TGTGCCAGCAGCCGTACCGACAGGGCTGGGGCCAACGTCCTGACTTTC	CASSRTDRAGANVLTF
TRBJ1-2	.	few	TRBV12-3/TRBV12-4	TGTGCCAGCAGTTTAGCCAGGGCCTATGGCTACACCTTC	CASSLARAYGYTF
TRBJ1-1	.	.	TRBV3-1/TRBV3-2	TGTGCCAGCAGCCGAAGCCCGGGGGCTAACACTGAAGCTTTCTTT	CASSRSPGANTEAFF
TRBJ1-2	.	once	TRBV20-1	TGCAGTGCTAGTTGGCAGGGGAAAAATGGCTACACCTTC	CSASWQGKNGYTF
TRBJ2-7	TRBD1	.	TRBV7-9	TGTGCCAGCAGTCCGAGACAGGGCTCCTACGAGCAGTACTTC	CASSPRQGSYEQYF